A single sample is the source of the 22 T cell receptor beta chains below, sequenced in a study of shared clonotypes between healthy human individuals (TCRdb year 2020). Library preparation was by the immunoSEQ multiplex PCR assay. The table comes from immuneACCESS by way of TCRdb, which keeps in-frame sequences with V and J called. Part of the clones is missing from these tables; in studies checked, under half for an unresolved V gene and the rest for unknown reasons. This sample comprises roughly 2,500,000 clones, over 85% of them detected only once. 0.36% of the sample is taken by the ten largest. The sequenced sample consisted of naive CD4+ T cells from PBMCs. Explained via the paper, the cell subset or site label denotes: CD45RA+ positively selected. The receptors were gathered from a man between 18 and 35 years old in good health. Some clones in this sample may be carry-over from other donors' samples.

The V and J genes are TRBV4-2 and TRBJ1-5; D remains unclear. Trimming shortened V by 4 bases and J by 0 bases, and 10 bases separated the two germline ends. CDR1 and CDR2 from the germline V gene are LGHNA and YNFKEQ. CDR3 length equals 15 residues. Written as DNA, the CDR3 is TGTGCCAGCAGCCTACGACCCGATAGCAATCAGCCCCAGCATTTT. It codes for CASSLRPDSNQPQHF.

The chain recombines TRBV11-2 with TRBJ1-2, with D perhaps TRBD1 (6 bases). V lost 3 bases, J lost 3 bases, and 17 bases lay in between. This CDR3 is built from 16 residues. CDR1 SGHAT and CDR2 FQNNGV come from the germline V gene. The CDR3 region is CASSLGTWEGDYGYTF. In DNA form, the CDR3 reads TGTGCCAGCAGCTTGGGGACTTGGGAGGGGGACTATGGCTACACCTTC.

The V and J genes are TRBV5-4 and TRBJ2-7; 9 bases line up with TRBD2. Germline trimming cut 7 bases from V and 2 bases from J; bases unmatched to any gene: 10. Germline V gene lookup returns CDR1 SGHNT and CDR2 YYREEE (reference sequence). The CDR3 extends over 15 amino acids. In nucleotides, the CDR3 is TGTGCCAGCCGGGATAGCGGGGGAGTAACCTACGAGCAGTACTTC. It specifies CASRDSGGVTYEQYF. The variable domain in full, with the rest retrieved from reference TRBV5-4 and TRBJ2-7, is ETGVTQSPTHLIKTRGQQVTLRCSSQSGHNTVSWYQQALGQGPQFIFQYYREEENGRGNFPPRFSGLQFPNYSSELNVNALELDDSALYLCASRDSGGVTYEQYFGPGTRLTVT.

This chain links TRBV5-1 with TRBJ2-5; TRBD2 aligns across 7 bases. The CDR3 runs 15 residues. Per the germline V gene, CDR1 is SGHRS and CDR2 is YFSETQ. V gave up 7 bases and J gave up 4 bases; unmatched junction bases: 13. The CDR3 loop reads CASSLGPGGRETQYF. The CDR3 nucleotides read TGCGCCAGCTCCCTGGGTCCGGGAGGCCGAGAGACCCAGTACTTC.

The chain joins TRBV7-6 to TRBJ2-1; unclear D gene. This CDR3 comprises 13 residues. The germline CDR1 and CDR2 sequences are SGHVS and FNYEAQ. With 3 bases removed from V and 5 bases from J, the gap between germline ends came to 8 bases. This chain's CDR3 is CASSFYTNNEQFF. CDR3 bases: TGTGCCAGCAGCTTCTACACCAACAATGAGCAGTTCTTC.

The chain has TRBV15 and TRBJ2-5, with 7 bases identical to TRBD1. Losses at the gene ends were 4 bases for V and 3 bases for J; bases not matched to a gene: 5. The germline V gene has CDR1 LNHNV and CDR2 YYDKDF (reference sequence). The CDR3 is made up of 14 amino acids. Here the CDR3 DNA reads TGTGCCACCAGCATGATTGACAGGGAAGAGACCCAGTACTTC. Translation: CATSMIDREETQYF.

This clone was seen a single time. The chain joins TRBV5-1 to TRBJ2-2, with a possible D match to TRBD2 (6 bases). V lost 3 bases and J lost 2, with 14 bases in between. The germline gives CDR1 SGHRS, CDR2 YFSETQ. The CDR3 loop spans 16 amino acids. CDR3 loop: CASSWGDLGNTGELFF. As DNA, the CDR3 is TGCGCCAGCAGCTGGGGGGACCTAGGAAACACCGGGGAGCTGTTTTTT. Drawing the rest from reference TRBV5-1 and TRBJ2-2, the complete variable domain is KAGVTQTPRYLIKTRGQQVTLSCSPISGHRSVSWYQQTPGQGLQFLFEYFSETQRNKGNFPGRFSGRQFSNSRSEMNVSTLELGDSALYLCASSWGDLGNTGELFFGEGSRLTVL.

This chain joins TRBV27 and TRBJ2-3; possible D gene TRBD2, 6 bases. The CDR3 spans 14 residues. Between the trimmed V and J ends, which lost 5 bases and 7 bases, there was a span of 16 bases. In germline, CDR1 is MNHEY, CDR2 SMNVEV (reference sequence). The CDR3 nucleotides are TGTGCCAGCAGTCCAACAACCGGGAGCCATACGCAGTATTTT. This gives the protein CASSPTTGSHTQYF.

The chain links TRBV6-6 to TRBJ2-3; D ambiguous. Germline CDR1 is MNHNY and CDR2 is SVGAGI (reference sequence). The CDR3 loop spans 10 amino acids. Trimming pared 5 bases from V and 5 bases from J, leaving 2 bases between. The CDR3 region is CASSKDTQYF. CDR3 nucleotide sequence: TGTGCCAGCAGTAAAGATACGCAGTATTTT.

This chain uses TRBV4-1 with TRBJ2-2; D unclear. Germline CDR1 MGHRA, CDR2 YSYEKL. V was trimmed by 1 base and J by 6 bases, leaving 9 bases between them. CDR3 length equals 14 residues. CDR3 bases: TGCGCCAGCAGCCAAGGGTCCATGCCCGGGGAGCTGTTTTTT. This translates into CASSQGSMPGELFF.

The J gene is TRBJ1-4, the V gene TRBV10-2, with D unresolved. Trimming pared 10 bases from V and 7 bases from J, leaving 13 bases between. The CDR3 is made up of 12 amino acids. Germline V CDR1 and CDR2: WSHSY, SAAADI. The CDR3 sequence is CATSRQIEKLFF. The CDR3 DNA reads TGCGCCACCTCGAGGCAGATTGAAAAACTGTTTTTT.

The rearrangement links TRBV9 to TRBJ2-1, with 7 bases identical to TRBD2. V was pared by 4 bases and J by 5 bases, with 3 bases of the junction left unmatched. CDR1 is SGDLS and CDR2 is YYNGEE in the germline V gene. The CDR3 length is 13 residues. CDR3 residues: CASSPSGNNEQFF. The CDR3 DNA sequence: TGTGCCAGCAGCCCTAGCGGAAACAATGAGCAGTTCTTC.

In this sample, this clone turned up once. The rearrangement links TRBV15 to TRBJ1-5, with D perhaps TRBD1 (6 bases). V dropped 2 bases and J dropped 3 bases, with 23 bases sitting between them. The CDR3 has 19 amino acids. Germline V lookup: CDR1 LNHNV, CDR2 YYDKDF (reference sequence). The CDR3 here is CATSRLPGTPKNLNQPQHF. CDR3 nucleotide sequence: TGTGCCACCAGCAGACTCCCCGGGACACCGAAAAATCTCAATCAGCCCCAGCATTTT. Variable domain in full (rest from reference TRBV15 and TRBJ1-5): DAMVIQNPRYQVTQFGKPVTLSCSQTLNHNVMYWYQQKSSQAPKLLFHYYDKDFNNEADTPDNFQSRRPNTSFCFLDIRSPGLGDTAMYLCATSRLPGTPKNLNQPQHFGDGTRLSIL.

A word on this clone: One end of the junction does not line up with germline, which may come from a read error. V is TRBV27 and J is TRBJ2-7; D is uncertain. Germline lookup yields CDR1 MNHEY and CDR2 SMNVEV (reference sequence). The CDR3 has 16 amino acids. As DNA, the CDR3 is TGTGCCAGCAGTTTATCGTTTGCTGGCAGGCGGCCTCCGGTTGCCTTC. This sequence encodes CASSLSFAGRRPPVAF.

With respect to this clone: Other DNA sequences in the sample encode the same CDR3. V usage is TRBV30 and J usage is TRBJ1-3; D unresolved. Germline lookup yields CDR1 GTSNPN and CDR2 SVGIG (reference sequence). The CDR3 is made up of 15 amino acids. V was shortened by 0 bases and J by 0 bases, with 9 bases between the two germline ends. CDR3 sequence (DNA): TGTGCCTGGAGTGTACGTCGGAGCTCTGGAAACACCATATATTTT. Translated, it gives CAWSVRRSSGNTIYF.

The chain is built from TRBV6-6 and TRBJ2-1; D might be TRBD2 (5 bases). The germline CDR1 and CDR2 sequences are MNHNY and SVGAGI (reference sequence). Trimming cost V 0 bases and J 3 bases, with 9 bases left between them. The CDR3 is 15 residues long. The CDR3 reads CASSYSEGVYNEQFF. The CDR3 coding sequence is TGTGCCAGCAGTTACTCAGAGGGAGTCTACAATGAGCAGTTCTTC.

The rearrangement uses TRBV7-2 and TRBJ1-4; the D is unclear. In germline, CDR1 is SGHTA, CDR2 FQGNSA. Trimming removed 5 bases from V and 7 bases from J, with 11 bases in between. This CDR3 spans 13 amino acids. The CDR3 DNA is TGTGCCAGCAGCCTGAGAGGTGGTGAAAAACTGTTTTTT. Protein: CASSLRGGEKLFF.

CDR3 in DNA: TGTGCCAGCAGCTTAGCAACATCTGGGCTGTTTTTT. Translated: CASSLATSGLFF. The gene calls are TRBV11-2 and TRBJ2-2; D unresolved. This CDR3 comprises 12 residues. The germline gives CDR1 SGHAT, CDR2 FQNNGV. V was trimmed by 1 base and J by 13 bases, leaving 10 bases between them.

The chain has TRBV20-1 and TRBJ1-1, with D unresolved. Germline loops: CDR1 DFQATT, CDR2 SNEGSKA (reference sequence). The V end was cut by 3 bases, the J end by 3 bases, with 5 bases between. The CDR3 covers 11 residues. CDR3 in amino acids: CSASVYTEAFF. DNA for the CDR3: TGCAGTGCTAGTGTCTACACTGAAGCTTTCTTT.

The chain uses TRBV9 and TRBJ2-1; 8 nucleotides agree with TRBD1. Germline V gene lookup returns CDR1 SGDLS and CDR2 YYNGEE. The CDR3 is 14 residues long. After removal of 3 bases from V and 11 bases from J, the junction contained 10 bases not matched to a gene. The CDR3 nucleotides are TGTGCCAGCAGCGGTTTCCTTACAGGGGGAAAGCAGTTCTTC. Translation: CASSGFLTGGKQFF.

Concerning this clone: Other DNA sequences in this sample translate to the same CDR3. This chain joins TRBV28 and TRBJ2-7, with TRBD2 matching over 10 bases. V lost 6 bases and J lost 0; bases outside the gene matches: 2. The CDR3 totals 14 residues. Germline CDR1 MDHEN, CDR2 SYDVKM. The CDR3 here is CASRRLAGSYEQYF. CDR3 nucleotide sequence: TGTGCCAGCAGGCGACTAGCGGGCTCCTACGAGCAGTACTTC.

The chain employs TRBV9 and TRBJ1-1; D is perhaps TRBD1 (6 bases). This CDR3 contains 16 residues. The V and J ends lost 3 bases and 4 bases respectively, with 19 bases between them. Germline loops: CDR1 SGDLS, CDR2 YYNGEE. CDR3 coding DNA: TGTGCCAGCAGCGCGGTTCAGGGGCAGGGTGGCACTGAAGCTTTCTTT. It is translated as CASSAVQGQGGTEAFF.